The 30 T cell receptor beta chains below all came from one sample that was sequenced in a study of cytomegalovirus exposure and HLA in healthy donors. A multiplex PCR was run with 60 Vbeta primers and 13 Jbeta primers. Libraries were prepared by immunoSEQ multiplex PCR; TCRdb keeps only in-frame clonotypes and omits some of them. This table has 90,000 or so clones, 70% to 80% appearing once. Sequenced input: PBMCs. All receptors come from a woman aged 50 to 60 in good health and CMV-seropositive.

V and J are TRBV2 and TRBJ1-2; D is perhaps TRBD1 (5 bases). Germline V CDR1 and CDR2: SNHLY, FYNNEI. Trimming took off 6 bases at V and 4 bases at J, with 9 bases between the two ends. The CDR3 runs 12 residues. The CDR3 bases are TGTGCCAGCAGGCCCGGGGGCTATGGCTACACCTTC. Translating gives CASRPGGYGYTF.

The chain couples TRBV5-5 to TRBJ2-7; perhaps TRBD2 as D (5 bases). V was shortened by 2 bases and J by 1 base, with 10 bases between the two germline ends. From germline, CDR1 is SGHKS and CDR2 YYEKEE (reference sequence). The CDR3 totals 14 residues. The chain's CDR3 is CASSLGPGSYEQYV. The CDR3 coding sequence is TGTGCCAGCAGCTTAGGACCGGGGTCCTACGAGCAGTACGTC.

V gene TRBV19 combines with J gene TRBJ2-1, with TRBD2 matching over 13 bases. Per germline, CDR1 LNHDA and CDR2 SQIVND (reference sequence). The V segment lost 5 bases and the J segment 4 bases; nucleotides outside the gene matches: 8. The CDR3 loop spans 17 amino acids. CDR3: CASSHGLAGVWYNEQFF. CDR3 sequence (DNA): TGTGCCAGTAGTCACGGACTAGCGGGAGTATGGTACAATGAGCAGTTCTTC.

This chain uses TRBV6-1 with TRBJ1-2; D not certain. Per the germline V gene, CDR1 is MNHNS and CDR2 is SASEGT. Trimming removed 7 bases from V and 4 bases from J, with 7 bases in between. The CDR3 has 11 amino acids. The chain's CDR3 is CASKEGYGYTF. DNA for the CDR3: TGTGCCAGCAAGGAGGGCTATGGCTACACCTTC.

The chain joins TRBV5-1 to TRBJ2-5; tentative D call: TRBD1 (6 bases). CDR3 length: 16 amino acids. V dropped 2 bases and J dropped 0 bases, with 14 bases sitting between them. The germline CDR1 and CDR2 sequences are SGHRS and YFSETQ. The CDR3 coding sequence is TGCGCCAGCAGCTTCACCGGGACATCGTACCAAGAGACCCAGTACTTC. It codes for CASSFTGTSYQETQYF.

The chain links TRBV2 to TRBJ2-7; 7 nucleotides line up with TRBD1. V lost 8 bases to trimming and J lost 2 bases; unmatched junction nucleotides: 6. The CDR3 consists of 13 residues. In germline, CDR1 is SNHLY, CDR2 FYNNEI. CDR3 residues: CASRDSLAYEQYV. In DNA, the CDR3 is TGTGCCAGCCGGGACAGCCTCGCCTACGAGCAGTACGTC.

The V gene is TRBV19, the J gene TRBJ1-1; 9 positions match TRBD1. Germline assignment: CDR1 LNHDA and CDR2 SQIVND (reference sequence). The trim removed 5 bases at V and 4 bases at J, leaving 8 bases unmatched. This CDR3 is built from 15 residues. The DNA of the CDR3 is TGTGCCAGTAGTCTGTCGACAGGGGGTAGCACTGAAGCTTTCTTT. This gives the protein CASSLSTGGSTEAFF.

This chain links TRBV13 with TRBJ1-6; 10 bases align to TRBD1. With V trimmed by 3 bases and J by 10 bases, 9 bases remained unmatched. The germline V gene encodes CDR1 PRHDT and CDR2 FYEKMQ (reference sequence). The CDR3 totals 16 residues. Here the CDR3 reads CASSLGTTGGDSPLHF. CDR3 bases: TGTGCCAGCAGCTTGGGGACGACAGGGGGCGACTCACCCCTCCACTTT.

The chain is built from TRBV6-5 and TRBJ1-5; 9 nucleotides line up with TRBD1. This CDR3 has 15 amino acids. The J segment lost 2 bases and the V segment lost 4 bases, leaving 3 bases of the junction unmatched. Germline V gives CDR1 MNHEY, CDR2 SVGAGI. The CDR3 reads CASSSDRGGNQPQHF. The CDR3 DNA sequence: TGTGCCAGCAGTTCGGACAGGGGTGGCAATCAGCCCCAGCATTTT.

V gene TRBV2 combines with J gene TRBJ1-1, with D possibly TRBD1 on 6 matching bases. The CDR3 is made up of 13 amino acids. CDR1 is SNHLY and CDR2 is FYNNEI in the germline V gene. V lost 2 bases and J 7 bases, leaving 11 bases between the germline ends. CDR3 DNA sequence: TGTGCCAGCAGTGAACAGGGGCAGCTTGAAGCTTTCTTT. Translation gives CASSEQGQLEAFF.

Here the CDR3 DNA reads TGTGCCAGCAGCTTGGGTGACAGGGGGCGCGACACTGAAGCTTTCTTT. The encoded protein is CASSLGDRGRDTEAFF. The chain recombines TRBV5-8 with TRBJ1-1; 10 bases map to TRBD1. This CDR3 region has 16 residues. The V gene end was trimmed by 0 bases and the J gene end by 3 bases; junction bases not matched to a gene: 5. Germline CDR1 SGHTS, CDR2 YDEGEE.

This sequence joins TRBV5-4 and TRBJ2-5; D may be TRBD2 (6 bases). V lost 4 bases and J lost 1, with 17 bases in between. The CDR3 sequence is 16 residues long. Germline assignment: CDR1 SGHNT and CDR2 YYREEE (reference sequence). The CDR3 sequence: CASSKPGLHIQETQYF. CDR3 nucleotides: TGTGCCAGCAGCAAGCCGGGACTTCATATCCAAGAGACCCAGTACTTC.

Only a few counts were recorded for this clone. This chain joins TRBV29-1 and TRBJ1-2; TRBD1 matches at 8 bases. Germline CDR1 and CDR2: SQVTM and ANQGSEA. The CDR3 runs 11 residues. J gave up 8 bases and V 4 bases, and 3 bases lay outside the gene matches. CDR3 amino acids: CSVGQGYGYTF. The CDR3 nucleotides read TGCAGCGTTGGACAGGGGTACGGCTACACCTTC.

The J gene is TRBJ1-6, the V gene TRBV30, with D possibly TRBD1 on 5 matching bases. V was clipped by 1 base and J by 7 bases, with 11 bases between them. The CDR3 runs 14 residues. Germline-derived CDR1 and CDR2 are GTSNPN and SVGIG (reference sequence). CDR3 in DNA: TGTGCCTGGAGTGAGGGGTCCGGGAATTCACCCCTCCACTTT. Translating it yields CAWSEGSGNSPLHF.

The V call is TRBV4-1, the J call TRBJ1-6, with D possibly being TRBD1 (5 bases). The germline V and J ends were trimmed by 2 bases and 4 bases, with 15 bases remaining between them. Germline V lookup: CDR1 MGHRA, CDR2 YSYEKL. The CDR3 runs 17 residues. In DNA form, the CDR3 reads TGCGCCAGCAGCCAAAACTCCGGGACTTCTTATAATTCACCCCTCCACTTT. This encodes CASSQNSGTSYNSPLHF.

The chain carries TRBV5-5 and TRBJ1-6; D ambiguous. The germline V gene has CDR1 SGHKS and CDR2 YYEKEE (reference sequence). With 4 bases removed from V and 3 bases from J, the gap between germline ends came to 8 bases. The CDR3 sequence is 14 residues long. This CDR3 reads CASSAGYYNSPLHF. In nucleotides, the CDR3 is TGTGCCAGCAGCGCAGGATACTATAATTCACCCCTCCACTTT.

The chain carries TRBV7-8 and TRBJ1-2; maybe TRBD1 (5 bases). Germline V gives CDR1 SGHVS, CDR2 FQNEAQ. The CDR3 sequence is 15 residues long. V was cut by 3 bases and J by 0 bases, with 11 bases left in between. CDR3 loop: CASSFNRDSNYGYTF. In DNA form, the CDR3 reads TGTGCCAGCAGCTTCAACCGGGACTCTAACTATGGCTACACCTTC.

This chain connects TRBV6-6 to TRBJ2-1; 8 bases agree with TRBD2. Trimming removed 2 bases from V and 6 bases from J; junction bases left unmatched: 9. CDR1 and CDR2 from the germline V gene are MNHNY and SVGAGI (reference sequence). The CDR3 totals 16 residues. The CDR3 sequence is CASSYPRGGYGNEQFF. CDR3 nucleotides: TGTGCCAGCAGTTACCCACGGGGGGGGTACGGCAATGAGCAGTTCTTC.

The V and J genes are TRBV18 and TRBJ2-7, with TRBD1 identical over 9 bases. The junction had 2 bases not matched to a gene; V was cut back by 2 bases and J by 6 bases. Germline assignment: CDR1 KGHSH and CDR2 LQKENI. CDR3 size: 13 residues. CDR3 sequence reads: CASSPSTGGEQYF. In DNA, the CDR3 is TGTGCCAGCTCACCATCGACAGGGGGCGAGCAGTACTTC.

The chain has TRBV6-1 and TRBJ2-2, with 8 bases that match TRBD1. Losses at the gene ends were 6 bases for V and 1 base for J; bases not matched to a gene: 1. Per germline, CDR1 MNHNS and CDR2 SASEGT. The CDR3 loop spans 14 amino acids. CDR3 residues: CASRGQVNTGELFF. The CDR3 DNA is TGTGCCAGCAGGGGACAGGTGAACACCGGGGAGCTGTTTTTT.

The genes are TRBV7-2 and TRBJ1-1; unclear D gene. The CDR3 loop spans 15 amino acids. Trimming cost V 0 bases and J 3 bases, with 11 bases left between them. Germline CDR1 and CDR2: SGHTA and FQGNSA. Here the CDR3 DNA reads TGTGCCAGCAGCTTAGCGCGGATGGAGGACACTGAAGCTTTCTTT. Translating gives CASSLARMEDTEAFF.

The chain couples TRBV6-6 to TRBJ1-5, with D tentatively TRBD1 (6 bases). Germline V lookup: CDR1 MNHNY, CDR2 SVGAGI (reference sequence). The CDR3 runs to 15 residues. V lost 3 bases, J lost 10 bases, and 19 bases lay in between. CDR3 sequence: CASSYQVGQIQPQHF. CDR3 DNA: TGTGCCAGCAGTTATCAGGTCGGACAGATTCAACCCCAGCATTTT.

This clone was counted only a few times. Here the CDR3 DNA reads TGCGCCAGCAGCTTTAGCGAGCTTTCGAACACCGGGGAGCTGTTTTTT. This encodes CASSFSELSNTGELFF. This chain links TRBV5-1 with TRBJ2-2; D may be TRBD2 (5 bases). The ends were cut back, 2 bases at V and 0 bases at J, with 11 bases in the middle. The CDR3 is 16 amino acids. The germline CDR1 and CDR2 sequences are SGHRS and YFSETQ.

This chain links TRBV19 with TRBJ2-3; 9 bases are a match to TRBD2. Trimming cost V 5 bases and J 6 bases; bases outside gene matches: 18. Germline values: CDR1 LNHDA, CDR2 SQIVND (reference sequence). CDR3 length equals 18 residues. The CDR3 is CASSSRGGAVAGGDTQYF. CDR3 bases: TGTGCCAGTAGTTCGCGGGGGGGTGCGGTGGCTGGTGGGGATACGCAGTATTTT.

A single count supports this clone. V and J are TRBV30 and TRBJ1-5; no firm D call. CDR1 is GTSNPN, CDR2 SVGIG, per germline (reference sequence). The CDR3 has 13 residues. V lost 1 base and J lost 5, with 9 bases in between. As DNA, the CDR3 is TGTGCCTGGAGTGCAGAGGCGGATCAGCCCCAGCATTTT. Its translation is CAWSAEADQPQHF.

This clone turned up a few times. This chain uses TRBV29-1 with TRBJ2-2, with 11 bases that match TRBD1. Germline trimming cut 2 bases from V and 2 bases from J; bases unmatched to any gene: 7. CDR1 and CDR2 (germline): SQVTM, ANQGSEA. This CDR3 comprises 17 residues. The DNA for the CDR3 is TGCAGCGTTGAAAGACCGGGGACAGGGGGAAACACCGGGGAGCTGTTTTTT. Encoded protein: CSVERPGTGGNTGELFF.

The table lists this clone with a count of one. The V call is TRBV2, the J call TRBJ2-7; D is unclear. The CDR3 loop spans 14 amino acids. Germline V gene sequence: CDR1 SNHLY, CDR2 FYNNEI. V was clipped by 4 bases and J by 2 bases, with 12 bases between them. The CDR3 sequence: CASSGRGVPYEQYF. The DNA of the CDR3 is TGTGCCAGCAGTGGACGTGGAGTCCCCTACGAGCAGTACTTC.

Turning to this clone: Additional DNA sequences in this sample encode the identical CDR3. This chain joins TRBV5-1 and TRBJ2-2; D gene unclear. This CDR3 has 13 residues. V lost 0 bases and J lost 7, with 7 bases in between. The germline CDR1 and CDR2 sequences are SGHRS and YFSETQ. CDR3 in DNA: TGCGCCAGCAGCTTGGGAGTAAGCGGGGAGCTGTTTTTT. Protein sequence: CASSLGVSGELFF.

The chain couples TRBV15 to TRBJ1-5, with TRBD1 as a possible D gene (6 bases). Germline CDR1 LNHNV, CDR2 YYDKDF (reference sequence). The CDR3 spans 16 residues. Trimming left V 3 bases short and J 7 bases short, with 19 bases between. The CDR3 reads CATSSRTRGLGQPQHF. In nucleotides, the CDR3 is TGTGCCACCAGCAGTAGAACGCGGGGGCTGGGGCAGCCCCAGCATTTT.

The V call is TRBV6-5, the J call TRBJ1-2; a weak D match, TRBD1 (6 bases). CDR1 is MNHEY and CDR2 is SVGAGI in the germline V gene. This CDR3 is built from 14 residues. V was shortened by 5 bases and J by 4 bases, with 14 bases between the two germline ends. DNA for the CDR3: TGTGCCAGCAGTCCGGACAGTCTCGGCTATGGCTACACCTTC. Its protein product is CASSPDSLGYGYTF.